Listed below are T cell receptor beta chains from one sample, sequenced in a study of control samples from healthy donors and cancer patients. Assay used: immunoSEQ multiplex PCR; TCRdb lists only in-frame clones, some missing. This sample has 70,000 to 95,000 clones; roughly nine tenths occur once, and the top ten carry nearly 0.95%. Specimen: blood. The receptors shown here come from a woman aged 25 to 45 in good health. Each CDR3 is given with its conserved first and last residue.

TRBV5-1	TRBJ2-5	CASSLNIAGEGETQYF
TRBV6-5	TRBJ2-7	CASSQTAYEQYF
TRBV27	TRBJ1-2	CASRGGYGYTF
TRBV7-7	TRBJ2-1	CASSPSGSLRNEQFF
TRBV5-6	TRBJ1-1	CASSLLPGRNTEAFF
TRBV30	TRBJ1-4	CAWSGGQGSNEKLFF
TRBV5-1	TRBJ1-2	CASSLGVQGGYTF
TRBV10-3	TRBJ1-1	CAISESGQGAGAFF
TRBV30	TRBJ1-4	CAWGQVNEKLFF
TRBV5-6	TRBJ2-5	CASSLAAEQETQYF
TRBV2	TRBJ2-3	CASSDYGAGAQYF
TRBV11-2	TRBJ1-2	CASSSDLGTALIYGYTF
TRBV4-1	TRBJ1-1	CASSQGRDSALNTEAFF
TRBV18	TRBJ2-3	CASSRGPAADTQYF
TRBV19	TRBJ1-6	CASMMTGANSPLHF
TRBV15	TRBJ2-7	CATSKSGTGGYEQYF
TRBV6-6	TRBJ1-2	CASSYRPDGDVHTF
TRBV5-1	TRBJ1-1	CASSFAGGRTEAFF
TRBV9	TRBJ2-2	CASSRTGNTGELFF
TRBV11-2	TRBJ2-1	CASSLAGGPDEQFF
TRBV15	TRBJ2-1	CATSRDSLAGKGEQFF
TRBV28	TRBJ2-7	CASSVRGESYEQYF